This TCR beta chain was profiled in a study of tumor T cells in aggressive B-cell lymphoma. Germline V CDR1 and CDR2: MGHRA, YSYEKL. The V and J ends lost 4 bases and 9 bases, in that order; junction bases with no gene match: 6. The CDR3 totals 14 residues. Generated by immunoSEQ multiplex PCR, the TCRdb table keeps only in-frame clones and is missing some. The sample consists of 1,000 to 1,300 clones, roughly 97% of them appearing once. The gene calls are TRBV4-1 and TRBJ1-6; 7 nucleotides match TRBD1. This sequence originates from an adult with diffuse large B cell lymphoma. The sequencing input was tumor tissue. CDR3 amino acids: CASSRGDRASPLHF. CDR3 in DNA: TGCGCCAGCAGCCGGGGAGACAGGGCTTCACCCCTCCACTTT.